These 14 T cell receptor beta chains came from one sample sequenced in a study of T cells in Graves' hyperthyroidism and ophthalmopathy. RNA transcripts yielded amplified TCR beta CDR3 regions. HTBI primers were used for first-round RT-PCR of the TCR CDR3. Using its own MiXCR run on the multiplex PCR reads, TCRdb lists one record per CDR3 protein. The sample contains 700,000 to 850,000 distinct CDR3 sequences, around a third of which appear only once. The specimen was blood. Receptors were obtained from a woman aged 40 to 50 with Graves' hyperthyroidism.

This clonotype was recorded a few times. The chain employs TRBV11-2 and TRBJ2-2; D is possibly TRBD2 (5 bases). V shed 0 bases and J shed 2 bases, with 19 bases lying between them. Germline V gene lookup returns CDR1 SGHAT and CDR2 FQNNGV. This CDR3 has 19 residues. Here the CDR3 reads CASSLDLGEVWRNTGELFF. DNA for the CDR3: TGTGCCAGCAGCTTAGATCTGGGAGAGGTTTGGCGCAACACCGGGGAGCTGTTTTTT.

The chain couples TRBV5-1 to TRBJ2-7; D is possibly TRBD2 (5 bases). The germline V gene has CDR1 SGHRS and CDR2 YFSETQ. This CDR3 contains 17 residues. V was shortened by 1 base and J by 5 bases, with 22 bases between the two germline ends. The CDR3 DNA reads as TGCGCCAGCAGCTTGTACTTGGGAAACGGGATCCCCGACGAGCAGTACTTC. Protein product: CASSLYLGNGIPDEQYF. Complete variable domain (other parts from reference TRBV5-1 and TRBJ2-7): KAGVTQTPRYLIKTRGQQVTLSCSPISGHRSVSWYQQTPGQGLQFLFEYFSETQRNKGNFPGRFSGRQFSNSRSEMNVSTLELGDSALYLCASSLYLGNGIPDEQYFGPGTRLTVT.

This clonotype was recorded many times. V usage is TRBV24-1 and J usage is TRBJ2-7; TRBD2 is a possible D gene (5 bases). Germline V gene sequence: CDR1 KGHDR, CDR2 SFDVKD. The germline V and J ends were trimmed by 5 bases and 5 bases, with 9 bases remaining between them. The CDR3 covers 12 residues. The CDR3 loop reads CATSGTVDEQYF. The DNA for the CDR3 is TGTGCCACCAGTGGGACTGTTGACGAGCAGTACTTC.

The chain employs TRBV2 and TRBJ1-1; TRBD1 aligns across 10 bases. CDR1 is SNHLY and CDR2 is FYNNEI in the germline V gene. Trimming cost V 7 bases and J 4 bases; bases outside gene matches: 9. The CDR3 length is 15 residues. CDR3 sequence (DNA): TGTGCCAGCATAGGGCGACAGGGGGCGGCCACTGAAGCTTTCTTT. Protein product: CASIGRQGAATEAFF.

V usage is TRBV19 and J usage is TRBJ1-3, with TRBD1 as a possible D gene (5 bases). The CDR3 runs to 14 residues. Per germline, CDR1 LNHDA and CDR2 SQIVND (reference sequence). V was shortened by 7 bases and J by 4 bases, with 14 bases between the two germline ends. The CDR3 here is CASISPGLGNTIYF. The CDR3 DNA reads as TGTGCCAGTATTTCCCCAGGGTTAGGAAACACCATATATTTT.

This clonotype came up many times. The rearrangement uses TRBV14 and TRBJ1-6; 7 nucleotides line up with TRBD1. This CDR3 has 16 residues. V lost 0 bases to trimming and J lost 7 bases; unmatched junction nucleotides: 6. Germline V CDR1 and CDR2: SGHDN, FVKESK. The CDR3: CASSQDWTGLNSPLHF. DNA for the CDR3: TGTGCCAGCAGCCAAGACTGGACAGGACTGAATTCACCCCTCCACTTT.

In this sample, this clonotype turned up a few times. The chain recombines TRBV29-1 with TRBJ2-7, with no clear D. Trimming took off 0 bases at V and 3 bases at J, with 9 bases between the two ends. This CDR3 has 13 residues. CDR1 and CDR2 from the germline V gene are SQVTM and ANQGSEA. The CDR3 here is CSVEDGSYYEQYF. The CDR3 DNA sequence: TGCAGCGTTGAAGATGGCTCTTACTACGAGCAGTACTTC.

This clonotype has a count of ten or more. The rearrangement joins TRBV9 to TRBJ2-5, with D perhaps being TRBD1 or TRBD2 (5 bases each). V lost 0 bases, J lost 5 bases, and 14 bases lay in between. The CDR3 loop spans 15 amino acids. The germline gives CDR1 SGDLS, CDR2 YYNGEE. CDR3 DNA sequence: TGTGCCAGCAGCGTAGCTGAGGGGTTAAGGGAGACCCAGTACTTC. Its translation: CASSVAEGLRETQYF.

This clonotype was seen many times. The chain recombines TRBV19 with TRBJ1-5, with a weak D call TRBD1 (6 bases). V was trimmed by 3 bases and J by 6 bases, leaving 15 bases between them. Germline V gene lookup returns CDR1 LNHDA and CDR2 SQIVND (reference sequence). This CDR3 spans 15 amino acids. The CDR3 bases are TGTGCCAGTAGTATTGTGGGGTTAGGGGGTCAGCCCCAGCATTTT. Translating it yields CASSIVGLGGQPQHF.

On this clonotype: The junction departs from the called germline gene at one end, perhaps through a read error. The V gene is TRBV10-3, the J gene TRBJ1-5; D unclear. The CDR3 runs 14 residues. The germline V gene has CDR1 ENHRY and CDR2 SYGVKD. The CDR3 sequence: CASSSTDLHQPQHF. In nucleotides, the CDR3 is TGTGCCAGCAGTTCAACAGACCTACATCAGCCCCAGCATTTT.

Points on this clonotype: An end of the junction differs from the germline gene, which may be a read error. The chain recombines TRBV19 with TRBJ1-1; D might be TRBD1 (5 bases). CDR3 length equals 12 residues. Germline values: CDR1 LNHDA, CDR2 SQIVND (reference sequence). The DNA for the CDR3 is TGTGCCAGTAGTAGCACCGGGGCTGAAACTTTCTTT. It yields the protein CASSSTGAETFF.

The chain recombines TRBV5-8 with TRBJ1-3; D gene uncertain. Trimming removed 3 bases at V and 2 bases at J, with 15 bases between. Germline V CDR1 and CDR2: SGHTS, YDEGEE. This CDR3 has 16 residues. CDR3 DNA: TGTGCCAGCAGCTATTTGCCGGGTCTCGCTGGAAACACCATATATTTT. Translating gives CASSYLPGLAGNTIYF.

The rearrangement joins TRBV6-6 to TRBJ1-2, with no clear D. This CDR3 spans 15 amino acids. Trimming stripped 0 bases from V and 2 bases from J, with 10 bases between. The germline gives CDR1 MNHNY, CDR2 SVGAGI (reference sequence). CDR3 in DNA: TGTGCCAGCAGTTACTCGACCGCCCAGAACTATGGCTACACCTTC. Amino acid sequence: CASSYSTAQNYGYTF.

In DNA form, the CDR3 reads TGCAGTGCTATTCGACAGGGACCTACCTACGAGCAGTACTTC. Its translation: CSAIRQGPTYEQYF. The chain has TRBV20-1 and TRBJ2-7, with 7 bases aligning to TRBD1. V lost 4 bases and J lost 2; bases outside the gene matches: 8. Looked up from germline, CDR1 is DFQATT and CDR2 is SNEGSKA (reference sequence). There are 14 residues in the CDR3.